This T cell receptor beta chain was recorded in a study of shared clonotypes between healthy human individuals. For sorted subsets, 150 to 250 ng DNA per replicate equaled around 28,000 T cell genomes. Generated by immunoSEQ multiplex PCR, the TCRdb table keeps only in-frame clones and is missing some. The repertoire holds approximately 2,300,000 clones, around 90% seen once, with about 0.36% in the top ten. Germline CDR1 MDHEN, CDR2 SYDVKM. This CDR3 region has 15 residues. The junction had 4 bases not matched to a gene; V was cut back by 5 bases and J by 0 bases. About this clone itself: What it binds is unknown.

Study-wide results and limits: Relative to clonotypes present in all four donors, those not shared had lower generation probabilities.

The chain is built from TRBV28 and TRBJ2-3; TRBD2 aligns across 8 bases. This TCR came from a man younger than 35 in good health. Some clones in this sample may be carry-over from other donors' samples. The specimen sequenced was naive CD4+ T cells from PBMCs. As to subset: CD45RA+ positively selected. In nucleotides, the CDR3 is TGTGCCAGCAGTGACGGGGGGGTTAGCACAGATACGCAGTATTTT. It yields the protein CASSDGGVSTDTQYF.